The 26 T cell receptor beta chains listed next were all sequenced from one sample in a study of blood T cell repertoires in COVID-19. Profiled with immunoSEQ multiplex PCR; TCRdb holds only in-frame clones, not every one. The sample consists of 200,000 to 300,000 clones, about four fifths of them appearing once. The source material was peripheral blood. Receptors were obtained from a man aged 45-65 years with acute or convalescent COVID-19.

The rearrangement links TRBV6-5 to TRBJ2-7; the D is unclear. Trimming left V 6 bases short and J 3 bases short, with 9 bases between. Germline V gene sequence: CDR1 MNHEY, CDR2 SVGAGI. The CDR3 is 12 amino acids. The CDR3 is CASRRRDYEQYF. The CDR3 nucleotides read TGTGCCAGCAGAAGAAGAGACTACGAGCAGTACTTC.

The CDR3 loop is CASSQTGGAGLYTQYF. As DNA, the CDR3 is TGTGCCAGCAGCCAGACCGGGGGGGCCGGCTTATATACGCAGTATTTT. V usage is TRBV3-1 (or the pseudogene TRBV3-2) and J usage is TRBJ2-3; 8 bases match TRBD2. Trimming cost V 3 bases and J 7 bases; bases outside gene matches: 12. CDR1 is LGHDT and CDR2 is YNNKEL in the germline V gene (reference sequence). CDR3 length equals 16 residues.

In the case of this clone: This same CDR3 is encoded by further DNA sequences in the sample. This rearrangement joins TRBV18 to TRBJ2-5, with no clear D. The CDR3 length is 13 residues. Germline lookup yields CDR1 KGHSH and CDR2 LQKENI. The V gene lost 0 bases and the J gene lost 5 bases, with 7 bases spanning the gap. For the CDR3, the DNA is TGTGCCAGCTCACCACCGTCCGGGGAGACCCAGTACTTC. Its protein product is CASSPPSGETQYF.

The chain couples TRBV5-5 to TRBJ1-1, with 8 bases fitting TRBD1. The germline gives CDR1 SGHKS, CDR2 YYEKEE (reference sequence). The CDR3 covers 20 residues. Trimming at V came to 0 bases and at J to 3 bases, leaving 19 bases not matched to a gene. The CDR3 is CASSLAWTGTGNPEDTEAFF. For the CDR3, the DNA is TGTGCCAGCAGCTTGGCGTGGACAGGGACGGGGAATCCCGAGGACACTGAAGCTTTCTTT.

The gene calls are TRBV27 and TRBJ1-5, with a possible D match to TRBD1 (6 bases). In germline, CDR1 is MNHEY, CDR2 SMNVEV (reference sequence). This CDR3 contains 14 residues. V was trimmed by 2 bases and J by 7 bases, leaving 12 bases between them. CDR3 sequence: CASSLRQEEQPQHF. For the CDR3, the DNA is TGTGCCAGCAGTTTAAGACAGGAGGAGCAGCCCCAGCATTTT.

The V call is TRBV2, the J call TRBJ2-5, with D possibly matching TRBD1 (5 bases). The CDR3 is 16 residues long. V lost 4 bases, J lost 1 base, and 16 bases lay in between. Germline values: CDR1 SNHLY, CDR2 FYNNEI. The CDR3 coding sequence is TGTGCCAGCAGTGGATGGGGCGGTAGAGCCCAAGAGACCCAGTACTTC. This translates into CASSGWGGRAQETQYF.

The rearrangement uses TRBV27 and TRBJ1-5, with 7 bases that match TRBD1. CDR1 and CDR2 (germline): MNHEY, SMNVEV (reference sequence). J lost 3 bases, V lost 4 bases, and 15 bases had no gene match. The CDR3 spans 18 residues. CDR3 amino acids: CASSSSPLGQAYNQPQHF. CDR3 coding DNA: TGTGCCAGCAGTTCATCCCCCTTAGGACAGGCCTACAATCAGCCCCAGCATTTT.

This clone was detected a few times. The chain has TRBV21-1 and TRBJ2-7; TRBD2 was called by the table and not checked on the DNA. TRBV21-1 is tagged as a pseudogene. CDR3 length: 16 residues. The CDR3 nucleotides read TGTGCCAGCAGCAAAGCAAGACTAGCGGGAGCACGCGAGCAGTACTTC. Translation gives CASSKARLAGAREQYF.

CDR3 sequence (DNA): TGTGCCAGCAGTTACTCGCTCACAGGGAACAACGAGCAGTACTTC. Translating gives CASSYSLTGNNEQYF. The chain couples TRBV6-2 or TRBV6-3 to TRBJ2-7; possibly TRBD1 for D (6 bases). This CDR3 is 15 amino acids long. Germline V gives CDR1 MNHEY, CDR2 SVGEGT. With 0 bases removed from V and 5 bases from J, the gap between germline ends came to 14 bases.

This clone has only one observation. The CDR3, as DNA: TGTGCCAGCAGCCGCCCGTACACCCCTACGGGCGAGCAGTACTTC. Its translation: CASSRPYTPTGEQYF. The chain joins TRBV28 to TRBJ2-7; D is undetermined. V lost 6 bases, J lost 6 bases, and 21 bases lay in between. Germline values: CDR1 MDHEN, CDR2 SYDVKM. The length of the CDR3 is 15 residues.

This chain joins TRBV12-3 or TRBV12-4 and TRBJ2-1; D call uncertain. The CDR3 runs 13 residues. V was cut by 3 bases and J by 6 bases, with 9 bases left in between. This CDR3 reads CASSLFLFNEQFF. CDR3 in DNA: TGTGCCAGCAGTTTGTTTCTGTTCAATGAGCAGTTCTTC.

This clone is a singleton in its sample. This sequence joins TRBV19 and TRBJ1-5; maybe TRBD1 (5 bases). This CDR3 has 15 amino acids. Germline V gene lookup returns CDR1 LNHDA and CDR2 SQIVND (reference sequence). Trimming took off 6 bases at V and 0 bases at J, with 12 bases between the two ends. For the CDR3, the DNA is TGTGCCAGTAGCCGGACAACTTATAGCAATCAGCCCCAGCATTTT. Amino acids: CASSRTTYSNQPQHF. Filled out from reference TRBV19 and TRBJ1-5, the complete variable domain reads DGGITQSPKYLFRKEGQNVTLSCEQNLNHDAMYWYRQDPGQGLRLIYYSQIVNDFQKGDIAEGYSVSREKKESFPLTVTSAQKNPTAFYLCASSRTTYSNQPQHFGDGTRLSIL.

The chain recombines TRBV18 with TRBJ1-2, with D perhaps TRBD1 (6 bases). The CDR3 contains 13 residues. Germline CDR1 KGHSH, CDR2 LQKENI. V shed 8 bases and J shed 2 bases, with 12 bases lying between them. CDR3 sequence reads: CASLGTGNYGYTF. Written as DNA, the CDR3 is TGTGCCAGCCTAGGAACAGGGAACTATGGCTACACCTTC. Full variable domain (missing parts from reference TRBV18 and TRBJ1-2): NAGVMQNPRHLVRRRGQEARLRCSPMKGHSHVYWYRQLPEEGLKFMVYLQKENIIDESGMPKERFSAEFPKEGPSILRIQQVVRGDSAAYFCASLGTGNYGYTFGSGTRLTVV.

J is TRBJ1-5 and V is TRBV19, with D possibly matching TRBD1 (5 bases). V was pared by 11 bases and J by 0 bases, with 17 bases between. From germline, CDR1 is LNHDA and CDR2 SQIVND (reference sequence). This CDR3 is 15 amino acids long. CDR3: CAAQETTYSNQPQHF. As DNA, the CDR3 is TGTGCCGCACAGGAGACGACATATAGCAATCAGCCCCAGCATTTT.

The gene calls are TRBV3-1 (or the pseudogene TRBV3-2) and TRBJ1-3; the D gene is possibly TRBD1 (5 bases). Germline V gene data show CDR1 as LGHDT and CDR2 as YNNKEL (reference sequence). The CDR3 consists of 15 residues. V dropped 0 bases and J dropped 4 bases, with 10 bases sitting between them. The CDR3 nucleotides are TGTGCCAGCAGCCAAGAGGGGGGTATAGGAAACACCATATATTTT. Amino acid sequence: CASSQEGGIGNTIYF.

The chain is built from TRBV6-5 and TRBJ1-1, with 10 bases identical to TRBD1. The CDR3 has 15 residues. Germline assignment: CDR1 MNHEY and CDR2 SVGAGI. The J segment lost 5 bases and the V segment lost 8 bases, leaving 11 bases of the junction unmatched. The CDR3 sequence is CASELTGGAETEAFF. DNA for the CDR3: TGTGCCAGCGAGCTGACAGGGGGCGCGGAAACTGAAGCTTTCTTT.

This clone was counted once. V usage is TRBV7-2 and J usage is TRBJ2-3; 8 bases align to TRBD1. The V segment lost 5 bases and the J segment 4 bases; nucleotides outside the gene matches: 5. CDR1 is SGHTA and CDR2 is FQGNSA in the germline V gene. The CDR3 spans 14 residues. CDR3 nucleotides: TGTGCCAGCAGCCCGGAACAGGGGGCAGATACGCAGTATTTT. Its translation is CASSPEQGADTQYF. The complete variable domain, with remaining parts taken from reference TRBV7-2 and TRBJ2-3, reads GAGVSQSPSNKVTEKGKDVELRCDPISGHTALYWYRQSLGQGLEFLIYFQGNSAPDKSGLPSDRFSAERTGGSVSTLTIQRTQQEDSAVYLCASSPEQGADTQYFGPGTRLTVL.

This clone was counted a single time. V and J are TRBV9 and TRBJ1-2; TRBD1 matches at 10 bases. V shed 1 base and J 4 bases; nucleotides not matched to a gene: 7. The CDR3 covers 16 residues. Germline CDR1 is SGDLS and CDR2 is YYNGEE. The CDR3 DNA reads TGTGCCAGCAGCGTAAGACCGGGACAGGGGCTCTATGGCTACACCTTC. Translation gives CASSVRPGQGLYGYTF.

This clone was seen just once. The chain couples TRBV9 to TRBJ2-7; D not resolved. In germline, CDR1 is SGDLS, CDR2 YYNGEE. There are 14 residues in the CDR3. Between the trimmed V and J ends, which lost 3 bases and 2 bases, there was a span of 12 bases. CDR3 in DNA: TGTGCCAGCAGCGATGACTTTTCTGCCTACGAGCAGTACTTC. Its protein product is CASSDDFSAYEQYF.

V is TRBV27 and J is TRBJ2-2; D may be TRBD2 (5 bases). This CDR3 contains 15 residues. V was clipped by 5 bases and J by 3 bases, with 13 bases between them. Germline-derived CDR1 and CDR2 are MNHEY and SMNVEV (reference sequence). The CDR3 protein is CASSPPTTHTGELFF. The CDR3 DNA reads as TGTGCCAGCAGTCCCCCGACTACACACACCGGGGAGCTGTTTTTT.

The chain recombines TRBV3-1 (or the pseudogene TRBV3-2) with TRBJ1-2; the match to TRBD1 covers 8 bases. The junction had 3 bases not matched to a gene; V was cut back by 1 base and J by 2 bases. Germline CDR1 LGHDT, CDR2 YNNKEL (reference sequence). This CDR3 spans 15 amino acids. This CDR3 is CASSQGQGYNYGYTF. The CDR3 DNA is TGTGCCAGCAGCCAAGGACAGGGGTACAACTATGGCTACACCTTC.

The V call is TRBV19, the J call TRBJ1-1, with D unresolved. This CDR3 contains 14 residues. V was shortened by 6 bases and J by 1 base, with 12 bases between the two germline ends. Germline CDR1 and CDR2: LNHDA and SQIVND (reference sequence). CDR3: CASSTLRANTEAFF. CDR3 DNA: TGTGCCAGTAGCACCCTGAGGGCGAACACTGAAGCTTTCTTT.

The rearrangement links TRBV7-9 to TRBJ2-7; 9 nucleotides match TRBD1. Germline CDR1 is SEHNR and CDR2 is FQNEAQ (reference sequence). The CDR3 contains 15 residues. Trimming took 5 bases from V and 2 from J; bases not matched to a gene: 7. This CDR3 is CASSAVGTGTYEQYF. CDR3 coding DNA: TGTGCCAGCAGCGCTGTTGGGACAGGGACCTACGAGCAGTACTTC.

The chain joins TRBV3-1 (or the pseudogene TRBV3-2) to TRBJ1-2; perhaps TRBD1 as D (6 bases). The germline V and J ends were trimmed by 5 bases and 4 bases, with 14 bases remaining between them. This CDR3 spans 14 amino acids. Per the germline V gene, CDR1 is LGHDT and CDR2 is YNNKEL (reference sequence). The CDR3 sequence is CASSSRQAGYGYTF. The CDR3 DNA reads TGTGCCAGCAGCTCCCGACAGGCCGGCTATGGCTACACCTTC.

The V and J genes are TRBV5-1 and TRBJ1-1; unclear D gene. This CDR3 is 13 amino acids long. From germline, CDR1 is SGHRS and CDR2 YFSETQ. With 1 base removed from V and 5 bases from J, the gap between germline ends came to 9 bases. The CDR3 DNA follows: TGCGCCAGCAGCTTGACCGAGGAGACTGAAGCTTTCTTT. This translates into CASSLTEETEAFF. Looking up the rest from reference TRBV5-1 and TRBJ1-1 gives the full variable domain: KAGVTQTPRYLIKTRGQQVTLSCSPISGHRSVSWYQQTPGQGLQFLFEYFSETQRNKGNFPGRFSGRQFSNSRSEMNVSTLELGDSALYLCASSLTEETEAFFGQGTRLTVV.

The V and J genes are TRBV10-3 and TRBJ2-7, with a weak D call TRBD1 (6 bases). The CDR3 loop spans 17 amino acids. Germline V gene sequence: CDR1 ENHRY, CDR2 SYGVKD. Trimming left V 6 bases short and J 1 base short, with 22 bases between. The CDR3 sequence: CAIRSQHRAGDSYEQYF. The CDR3 DNA reads as TGTGCCATCAGATCCCAGCACAGGGCTGGGGATTCCTACGAGCAGTACTTC.